This T cell receptor (beta chain) was captured by sequencing in a study of shared clonotypes between healthy human individuals. The germline V gene has CDR1 MNHEY and CDR2 SMNVEV (reference sequence). CDR3 size: 15 residues. The junction had 5 bases not matched to a gene; V was cut back by 4 bases and J by 4 bases. The repertoire was sequenced with immunoSEQ multiplex PCR; TCRdb's copy has only in-frame clones and lacks some. This table holds about 480,000 clones, nearly 80% found once. The chain is built from TRBV27 and TRBJ2-1, with TRBD2 matching 9 bases. The specimen sequenced was PBMCs. The TCR originated in a woman aged 40 to 49 in good health. Some clones in this sample may be carry-over from other donors' samples. The CDR3 DNA sequence: TGTGCCAGCAGTTCGACTAGCGGTTTGTACAATGAGCAGTTCTTC. Its translation is CASSSTSGLYNEQFF.